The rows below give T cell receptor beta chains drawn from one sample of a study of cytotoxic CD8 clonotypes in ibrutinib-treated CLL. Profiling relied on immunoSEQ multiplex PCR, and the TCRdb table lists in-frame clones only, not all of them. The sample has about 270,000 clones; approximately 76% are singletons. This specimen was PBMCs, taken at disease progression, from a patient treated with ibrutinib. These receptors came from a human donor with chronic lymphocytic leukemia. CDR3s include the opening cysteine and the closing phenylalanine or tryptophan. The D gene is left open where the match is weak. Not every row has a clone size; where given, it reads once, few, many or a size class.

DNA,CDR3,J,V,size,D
TGCGCCAGCAGCTTGGCAGGGGCCCTAAGCTCTGGGGCCAACGTCCTGACTTTC,CASSLAGALSSGANVLTF,TRBJ2-6,TRBV5-1,.,.
TGTGCCAGCAGCCACCTAGCGGGCAATGAGCAGTTCTTC,CASSHLAGNEQFF,TRBJ2-1,TRBV21-1,.,.
TGCAGCGTTGAAGGGCGGGACTTAGGTGGCTACACCTTC,CSVEGRDLGGYTF,TRBJ1-2,TRBV29-1,.,.
TGTGCCAGCAGTCCACGCGGGAGGTCGGACACCGGGGAGCTGTTTTTT,CASSPRGRSDTGELFF,TRBJ2-2,TRBV27,.,TRBD2
TGTGCCAGCGGAGAAGACCCGATTGGGTACAATGAGCAGTTCTTC,CASGEDPIGYNEQFF,TRBJ2-1,TRBV5-4,.,.
TGTGCCAGCAGCGCGGGACAGGGATACACTGAAGCTTTCTTT,CASSAGQGYTEAFF,TRBJ1-1,TRBV13,once,TRBD1
TGCAGCGGGGGACAGGATTTTAACACTGAAGCTTTCTTT,CSGGQDFNTEAFF,TRBJ1-1,TRBV29-1,.,TRBD1
TGCGCCAGCAGTGTAACAGCTCTGGGCCTCTACGAGCAGTACTTC,CASSVTALGLYEQYF,TRBJ2-7,TRBV10-2,.,.
TGCAGCGTTGAAGATAAGTCACAGTATAGCAATCAGCCCCAGCATTTT,CSVEDKSQYSNQPQHF,TRBJ1-5,TRBV29-1,.,.
TGCGCCAGCAGCCAAGATTGGCTAGCGGGGGACCACGAGCAGTACTTC,CASSQDWLAGDHEQYF,TRBJ2-7,TRBV4-1,.,TRBD2
TGTGCCAGCAGCCTTCCTAGCTGGTATAGCAATCAGCCCCAGCATTTT,CASSLPSWYSNQPQHF,TRBJ1-5,TRBV5-8,.,.
TGTGCCAGCAGCTTTGGGGGGCTAACCGGGGAGCTGTTTTTT,CASSFGGLTGELFF,TRBJ2-2,TRBV7-9,.,.
TGTGCCAGCAGTCCGCGGGACAGGGGGAACACTGAAGCTTTCTTT,CASSPRDRGNTEAFF,TRBJ1-1,TRBV6-5,.,TRBD1
TGCGCCAGCAGCTTGCAAGGTCAAGAGACCCAGTACTTC,CASSLQGQETQYF,TRBJ2-5,TRBV5-1,.,.
TGTGCCAGCAGCTTAGTGACTAGCGGGAGGGAGACCCAGTACTTC,CASSLVTSGRETQYF,TRBJ2-5,TRBV7-6,.,TRBD2
TGCGCCAGCAGCCAACTGAGACTAGCAAACAATGAGCAGTTCTTC,CASSQLRLANNEQFF,TRBJ2-1,TRBV4-1,.,TRBD2
TGTGCCACCTCCCCGAGTAGACAGGGTGAAGCTTTCTTT,CATSPSRQGEAFF,TRBJ1-1,TRBV15,few,TRBD1
TGTGCCAGCAGCGTAGTTAGCTACAATGAGCAGTTCTTC,CASSVVSYNEQFF,TRBJ2-1,TRBV9,few,.
TGTGCCAGCAGCGTAGTAACCCCCGGGACTAGCGGAGATACGCAGTATTTT,CASSVVTPGTSGDTQYF,TRBJ2-3,TRBV9,.,TRBD2
TGTGCCAGCAGCTTAGTGAGCCCGAGAGCTGGGCCCACAGATACGCAGTATTTT,CASSLVSPRAGPTDTQYF,TRBJ2-3,TRBV11-2,.,.
TGCAGCGTTGACAGGACAGGGACAGATACGCAGTATTTT,CSVDRTGTDTQYF,TRBJ2-3,TRBV29-1,.,TRBD1
TGTGCCAGCAGTGATCAGGGTCTCGGTCAGCCCCAGCATTTT,CASSDQGLGQPQHF,TRBJ1-5,TRBV25-1,once,.
TGTGCCAGCAGTTTATCTTACAGGGGGGCAGATACGCAGTATTTT,CASSLSYRGADTQYF,TRBJ2-3,TRBV27,.,TRBD1
TGTGCCAGCAGCGTATCTGCAGCGACGATGAACACTGAAGCTTTCTTT,CASSVSAATMNTEAFF,TRBJ1-1,TRBV9,once,.
TGTGCCAGCAGCTTAAACGGCTGGGGTAGGGGTTTAGAGAATGAGCAGTTCTTC,CASSLNGWGRGLENEQFF,TRBJ2-1,TRBV7-2,.,.
TGTGCCATCAGTGAGACAGGGACAGAGACCCAGTACTTC,CAISETGTETQYF,TRBJ2-5,TRBV10-3,few,.
TGTGCCAGCAGCCACAGGGGCTACAAGATGAACACTGAAGCTTTCTTT,CASSHRGYKMNTEAFF,TRBJ1-1,TRBV7-9,.,TRBD1
TGTGCCAGCAGCCCCGGTCCTTTGCGGGGGGGCACAGATACGCAGTATTTT,CASSPGPLRGGTDTQYF,TRBJ2-3,TRBV9,.,TRBD2
TGTGCCATCAGTGAGACGGAATATGGCTACACCTTC,CAISETEYGYTF,TRBJ1-2,TRBV10-3,.,.
TGTGCCAGCAGCTTAGCGTGGGGGGGACTAGCGTACAATGAGCAGTTCTTC,CASSLAWGGLAYNEQFF,TRBJ2-1,TRBV7-8,.,TRBD2
TGCGCCAGCAGCCAACTCAACAATGAGCAGTTCTTC,CASSQLNNEQFF,TRBJ2-1,TRBV4-1,.,.
TGTGCCAGCAGTCATCCGGCGGAGACCCAGTACTTC,CASSHPAETQYF,TRBJ2-5,TRBV4-2,.,.
TGTGCCAGCACGGGGGAGGGCGGCAATCAGCCCCAGCATTTT,CASTGEGGNQPQHF,TRBJ1-5,TRBV28,.,.
TGTGCCAGCAGCCTACCCAGGGAAACCTACGAGCAGTACTTC,CASSLPRETYEQYF,TRBJ2-7,TRBV28,once,.
TGTGCCAGCAGTTTCGGGACAACCTACGAGCAGTACTTC,CASSFGTTYEQYF,TRBJ2-7,TRBV28,.,.
TGTGCCAGCAGTTTAAGGTTTGGGAGTACAGATACGCAGTATTTT,CASSLRFGSTDTQYF,TRBJ2-3,TRBV27,few,.
TGCAGCGTTGACTCAGGGGCAGAGACCCAGTACTTC,CSVDSGAETQYF,TRBJ2-5,TRBV29-1,few,.
TGTGCCAGCAGCTTAAGTCGCCGGGACAGAAAAGAGACCCAGTACTTC,CASSLSRRDRKETQYF,TRBJ2-5,TRBV7-2,.,TRBD1
TGTGCCAGCGGACCATTTTCCCTCGGGGGACAAGATAACACCGGGGAGCTGTTTTTT,CASGPFSLGGQDNTGELFF,TRBJ2-2,TRBV27,few,.
TGTGCCAGCAACCGGGGTGGGCTCGGAGAAAAACTGTTTTTT,CASNRGGLGEKLFF,TRBJ1-4,TRBV5-5,.,.
TGTGCCAGCAGGAAGGGACAGGGGGATGTCTACGAGCAGTACTTC,CASRKGQGDVYEQYF,TRBJ2-7,TRBV27,.,TRBD1
TGTGCCAGCAGCAAAGGGGACAGAGTCTCCTACGAGCAGTACTTC,CASSKGDRVSYEQYF,TRBJ2-7,TRBV21-1,.,.
TGCGCCAGCAGCCAAGAGGGAGACCGCCCCGGGCGGCCCCAGCATTTT,CASSQEGDRPGRPQHF,TRBJ1-5,TRBV4-1,few,.
TGTGCCAGTCTTCGGACGGGAGGTCGGGGCTACACCTTC,CASLRTGGRGYTF,TRBJ1-2,TRBV21-1,few,.
TGTGCCAGCAGCTCTCCCGGGGGGTACACTATGGTTGGCTACACCTTC,CASSSPGGYTMVGYTF,TRBJ1-2,TRBV7-9,once,.
TGTGCCAGCAGCCGGGACAGGGGAGGGCAGCCCCAGCATTTT,CASSRDRGGQPQHF,TRBJ1-5,TRBV27,.,TRBD1
TGTGCCAGCAGCTTTCGACAGGGGGCGCCGGCCGGGGAGCTGTTTTTT,CASSFRQGAPAGELFF,TRBJ2-2,TRBV9,.,TRBD1
TGTGCCAGTTCGGTGACAGGGATGGGCCCTGAAGCTTTCTTT,CASSVTGMGPEAFF,TRBJ1-1,TRBV2,.,TRBD1
TGTGCCAGCAGCCTTAGCGGGAGCTCCTACAATGAGCAGTTCTTC,CASSLSGSSYNEQFF,TRBJ2-1,TRBV7-8,.,TRBD2
TGTGCCAGCAGCTTACCGGCGTACGAGCAGTACTTC,CASSLPAYEQYF,TRBJ2-7,TRBV7-8,.,.
TGTGCTAGTGGTTTGTACGGGAGTGGCTACACCTTC,CASGLYGSGYTF,TRBJ1-2,TRBV12-5,.,.
TGTGCTAGTGCTGGGACCACCATATATTTT,CASAGTTIYF,TRBJ1-3,TRBV12-5,.,.
TGTGCCACCAGCAGAGGTGGCAGCTCCTACGAGCAGTACTTC,CATSRGGSSYEQYF,TRBJ2-7,TRBV15,.,.
TGTGCCAGCAGTTTAACCCTGACCGGGACAGGGGGGGAGACCCAGTACTTC,CASSLTLTGTGGETQYF,TRBJ2-5,TRBV27,.,TRBD1
TGCGCCAGCAGCTTGGGAGGACTAGCGGGGACTCCCTACGAGCAGTACTTC,CASSLGGLAGTPYEQYF,TRBJ2-7,TRBV5-1,.,TRBD2
TGCAGCGCAAAAGAGGGCGCTGGAAACACCATATATTTT,CSAKEGAGNTIYF,TRBJ1-3,TRBV29-1,.,.
TGTGCCAGCAGTGGAGGCGGGACTAGCGGCTCCTACGAGCAGTACTTC,CASSGGGTSGSYEQYF,TRBJ2-7,TRBV2,.,TRBD2
TGTGCCATCAGTGAGACACTAGCGAAGTCCGACACAGATACGCAGTATTTT,CAISETLAKSDTDTQYF,TRBJ2-3,TRBV10-3,.,TRBD2
TGCGCCAGCAGCCAAGGGAGGGCACTCGGAAACACCATATATTTT,CASSQGRALGNTIYF,TRBJ1-3,TRBV4-1,.,.
TGTGCCAGCAGTCCACAGGGCTTTACAGATACGCAGTATTTT,CASSPQGFTDTQYF,TRBJ2-3,TRBV28,.,.